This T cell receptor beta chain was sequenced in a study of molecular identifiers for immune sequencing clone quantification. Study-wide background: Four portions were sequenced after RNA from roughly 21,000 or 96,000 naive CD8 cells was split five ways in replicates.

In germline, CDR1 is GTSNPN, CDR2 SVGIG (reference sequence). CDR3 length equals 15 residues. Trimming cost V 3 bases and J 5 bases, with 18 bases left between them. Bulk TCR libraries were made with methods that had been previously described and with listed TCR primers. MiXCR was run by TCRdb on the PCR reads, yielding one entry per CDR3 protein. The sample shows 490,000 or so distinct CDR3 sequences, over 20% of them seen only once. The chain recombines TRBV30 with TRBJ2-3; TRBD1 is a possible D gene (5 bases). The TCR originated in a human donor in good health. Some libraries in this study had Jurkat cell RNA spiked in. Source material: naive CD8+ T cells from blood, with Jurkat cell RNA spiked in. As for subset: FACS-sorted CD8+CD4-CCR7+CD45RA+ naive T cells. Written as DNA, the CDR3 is TGTGCCTGGAGGACGGACAACACTCTGAAAGATACGCAGTATTTT. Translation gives CAWRTDNTLKDTQYF. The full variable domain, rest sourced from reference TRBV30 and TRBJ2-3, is SQTIHQWPATLVQPVGSPLSLECTVEGTSNPNLYWYRQAAGRGLQLLFYSVGIGQISSEVPQNLSASRPQDRQFILSSKKLLLSDSGFYLCAWRTDNTLKDTQYFGPGTRLTVL.